The 8 T cell receptor beta chains below come from one sample, sequenced in a study of T cells in Graves' hyperthyroidism and ophthalmopathy. From RNA transcripts, TCR beta CDR3 regions were amplified. The HTBI primer set was used in a first-round RT-PCR of the TCR CDR3. A single record per CDR3 protein comes from TCRdb applying MiXCR to the multiplex PCR reads. Among hundreds of thousands of distinct CDR3 sequences listed, roughly 15% were seen once. The sample consisted of blood. Every receptor here comes from a woman aged 40 to 49 with Graves' hyperthyroidism.

This clonotype was recorded at least ten times. This chain connects TRBV5-1 to TRBJ1-1; D possibly corresponds to TRBD1 (5 bases). The CDR3 runs 15 residues. Trimming took off 4 bases at V and 1 base at J, with 14 bases between the two ends. Per the germline V gene, CDR1 is SGHRS and CDR2 is YFSETQ. The CDR3 here is CASSPIGTGNTEAFF. CDR3 nucleotide sequence: TGCGCCAGCAGCCCCATTGGGACGGGGAACACTGAAGCTTTCTTT.

There are many counts of this clonotype. This chain links TRBV7-2 with TRBJ2-1, with 7 bases lining up with TRBD2. The CDR3 has 15 residues. Trimming at V came to 0 bases and at J to 7 bases, leaving 6 bases not matched to a gene. The germline V gene encodes CDR1 SGHTA and CDR2 FQGNSA. The DNA for the CDR3 is TGTGCCAGCAGCTTAGCGGGAGGGCTTTTTAATGAGCAGTTCTTC. Translating gives CASSLAGGLFNEQFF.

This clonotype was seen ten or more times. The chain carries TRBV5-8 and TRBJ2-7, with D possibly TRBD1 on 5 matching bases. V shed 1 base and J shed 0 bases, with 11 bases lying between them. The CDR3 is 15 residues long. Germline V lookup: CDR1 SGHTS, CDR2 YDEGEE. CDR3 amino acids: CASSLRQGLSYEQYF. The CDR3, as DNA: TGTGCCAGCAGCTTGAGGCAGGGCCTCTCCTACGAGCAGTACTTC.

This clonotype was detected ten times or more. The V gene is TRBV3-1, the J gene TRBJ1-1; D remains ambiguous. Germline V lookup: CDR1 LGHDT, CDR2 YNNKEL (reference sequence). V was cut by 6 bases and J by 7 bases, with 9 bases left in between. The CDR3 has 11 residues. For the CDR3, the DNA is TGTGCCAGCAGACGTGGGAGTGAAGCTTTCTTT. It translates to CASRRGSEAFF.

At least ten counts were recorded for this clonotype. V gene TRBV28 combines with J gene TRBJ2-7, with 8 nucleotides matching TRBD1. The CDR3 consists of 15 residues. With V trimmed by 1 base and J by 2 bases, 4 bases remained unmatched. Looked up from germline, CDR1 is MDHEN and CDR2 is SYDVKM. CDR3 sequence: CASSLLGQGPYEQYF. The CDR3 DNA reads TGTGCCAGCAGTTTATTAGGACAGGGTCCCTACGAGCAGTACTTC.

In its sample, this clonotype was seen a few times. The V gene is TRBV5-1, the J gene TRBJ1-2, with 7 nucleotides matching TRBD1. V lost 0 bases and J lost 8; bases outside the gene matches: 7. The CDR3 is made up of 14 amino acids. CDR1 and CDR2 from the germline V gene are SGHRS and YFSETQ. CDR3 protein: CASSLDRGIGGYTF. The CDR3 DNA reads TGCGCCAGCAGCTTGGACAGGGGAATCGGGGGCTACACCTTC.

This clonotype appeared many times. The V gene is TRBV5-1, the J gene TRBJ2-1; no reliable D call. The CDR3 is 14 amino acids. With 7 bases removed from V and 0 bases from J, the gap between germline ends came to 11 bases. Germline CDR1 is SGHRS and CDR2 is YFSETQ. The DNA for the CDR3 is TGCGCCAGCTGGAGCAGCGACTCCTACAATGAGCAGTTCTTC. It yields the protein CASWSSDSYNEQFF.

In its sample, this clonotype was seen many times. The chain employs TRBV4-1 and TRBJ2-1; tentative D call: TRBD2 (6 bases). The CDR3 has 15 residues. V shed 2 bases and J shed 2 bases, with 10 bases lying between them. The germline V gene has CDR1 MGHRA and CDR2 YSYEKL. CDR3 loop: CASSQSSGPYNEQFF. CDR3 bases: TGCGCCAGCAGCCAAAGTAGCGGCCCCTACAATGAGCAGTTCTTC.